This T cell receptor (beta chain) was identified during a study of cytomegalovirus exposure and HLA in healthy donors. Trimming stripped 0 bases from V and 0 bases from J, with 5 bases between. The CDR3 is 14 residues long. The germline CDR1 and CDR2 sequences are SGHTS and YDEGEE. The PCR had 60 Vbeta and 13 Jbeta primers. Assay used: immunoSEQ multiplex PCR; TCRdb lists only in-frame clones, some missing. The sample holds 130,000 to 150,000 clones; 72% are singletons and the top ten take 2.1%. Broader study findings: The study designated over 150 TCR beta chains cytomegalovirus-associated.

A word on this clone: The antigen is undetermined.

This chain uses TRBV5-8 with TRBJ2-3; unclear D gene. The receptor was isolated from a man between 35 and 55 years old in good health and CMV-seronegative. The sequenced sample consisted of PBMCs. CDR3 DNA sequence: TGTGCCAGCAGCTTGGGACTTAGCACAGATACGCAGTATTTT. Amino acids: CASSLGLSTDTQYF.